These 12 T cell receptor beta chains were all obtained from the same sample, sequenced in a study of post-analysis software for immune sequencing data. Built from TCR beta cDNA, the libraries had unique molecular identifiers in them. TCRdb re-derived calls from the PCR reads in MiXCR, one entry per CDR3 protein. The sample contains fewer than 900,000 distinct CDR3 sequences, 46% of which appear only once. Overall study findings and caveats: Included in a set of roughly 5 TRBV segments more frequent in patients than controls were TRBV5-6, TRBV5-1 and TRBV20-1.

Their antigens remain unidentified. Specimen: blood. The receptors were sampled from a girl aged 10-17 years with multiple sclerosis.

V is TRBV4-1 and J is TRBJ1-1; 10 bases are a match to TRBD1. V gave up 1 base and J gave up 2 bases; unmatched junction bases: 1. Looked up from germline, CDR1 is MGHRA and CDR2 is YSYEKL. The CDR3 has 15 residues. CDR3 sequence reads: CASSQGDRGNTEAFF. CDR3 in DNA: TGCGCCAGCAGCCAAGGGGACAGGGGAAACACTGAAGCTTTCTTT.

V usage is TRBV2 and J usage is TRBJ1-5; a weak D match, TRBD1 (5 bases). The CDR3 totals 15 residues. V was shortened by 7 bases and J by 9 bases, with 22 bases between the two germline ends. Germline CDR1 and CDR2: SNHLY and FYNNEI. The CDR3 DNA is TGTGCCAGCACTTCCTCCGGGGACGGGTATTGGCCCCAGCATTTT. Translated: CASTSSGDGYWPQHF.

This clonotype was picked up one time. At one boundary the junction diverges from the germline segment, which might be a read error. For the CDR3, the DNA is TGTGCCAGCAAGTACTCTGGGACCAACGTCCTGACTTTC. Translation: CASKYSGTNVLTF. The V call is TRBV12-3 or TRBV12-4, the J call TRBJ2-6; no firm D call. The CDR3 totals 13 residues.

The chain joins TRBV11-1 to TRBJ1-1, with D perhaps TRBD1 (5 bases). Between the trimmed V and J ends, which lost 3 bases and 5 bases, there was a span of 13 bases. Germline V lookup: CDR1 SGHAT, CDR2 FQDESV (reference sequence). The CDR3 is 14 amino acids. CDR3: CASSFSGQNTEAFF. The DNA of the CDR3 is TGTGCCAGCAGCTTTTCAGGGCAGAATACTGAAGCTTTCTTT. Filled out from reference TRBV11-1 and TRBJ1-1, the complete variable domain reads EAEVAQSPRYKITEKSQAVAFWCDPISGHATLYWYRQILGQGPELLVQFQDESVVDDSQLPKDRFSAERLKGVDSTLKIQPAELGDSAMYLCASSFSGQNTEAFFGQGTRLTVV.

This clonotype appeared a few times. The chain links TRBV29-1 to TRBJ2-3; 7 bases align to TRBD1. This CDR3 has 14 amino acids. V shed 4 bases, J shed 2 bases, and the junction held 6 bases outside the gene matches. CDR1 and CDR2 from the germline V gene are SQVTM and ANQGSEA. The CDR3 DNA reads as TGCAGCGTTGGGGGACAGAGAGTCACAGATACGCAGTATTTT. This gives the protein CSVGGQRVTDTQYF.

This chain joins TRBV4-3 and TRBJ2-3, with D tentatively TRBD2 (5 bases). Trimming pared 0 bases from V and 0 bases from J, leaving 10 bases between. Germline V gene sequence: CDR1 LGHNA, CDR2 YSLEER. This CDR3 is 16 amino acids long. The CDR3: CASSQETPGSTDTQYF. The CDR3 DNA sequence: TGCGCCAGCAGCCAAGAGACTCCGGGGAGCACAGATACGCAGTATTTT.

This clonotype was found a few times. This chain connects TRBV5-4 to TRBJ2-5; 10 nucleotides match TRBD2. Germline trimming cut 4 bases from V and 5 bases from J; bases unmatched to any gene: 11. This CDR3 comprises 16 residues. The germline V gene encodes CDR1 SGHNT and CDR2 YYREEE (reference sequence). CDR3 nucleotide sequence: TGTGCCAGCAGCCCAGGACTAGCGGAGGGGTCGGAGACCCAGTACTTC. This gives the protein CASSPGLAEGSETQYF.

The rearrangement links TRBV10-3 to TRBJ1-1; a weak D match, TRBD1 (5 bases). CDR3 size: 12 residues. Germline CDR1 is ENHRY and CDR2 is SYGVKD. Trimming removed 7 bases from V and 4 bases from J, with 10 bases in between. Written as DNA, the CDR3 is TGTGCCATCAACGGGGGAGGCACTGAAGCTTTCTTT. It is translated as CAINGGGTEAFF.

This clonotype came up once. The rearrangement joins TRBV20-1 to TRBJ2-5, with 14 bases identical to TRBD2. This CDR3 spans 15 amino acids. Germline-derived CDR1 and CDR2 are DFQATT and SNEGSKA (reference sequence). The CDR3 here is CSPLTSGRASNEQYF. The CDR3 DNA reads TGCAGCCCCTTGACTAGCGGGAGGGCCTCCAATGAGCAGTACTTC.

The chain links TRBV6-2 or TRBV6-3 to TRBJ2-2, with 10 nucleotides matching TRBD2. The junction had 12 bases not matched to a gene; V was cut back by 2 bases and J by 6 bases. Germline CDR1 MNHEY, CDR2 SVGEGT. The CDR3 runs 18 residues. The CDR3 here is CASSYGLAGDRVAGELFF. The CDR3 DNA reads as TGTGCCAGCAGTTACGGTCTAGCGGGAGACAGGGTTGCCGGGGAGCTGTTTTTT.

The chain combines TRBV2 with TRBJ2-4, with 8 nucleotides matching TRBD2. The CDR3 spans 13 residues. J lost 13 bases, V lost 5 bases, and 10 bases had no gene match. Per germline, CDR1 SNHLY and CDR2 FYNNEI. The CDR3 is CASSQGLAREQYF. The CDR3 DNA sequence: TGTGCCAGCAGTCAAGGACTAGCAAGGGAGCAGTACTTC.

The chain combines TRBV20-1 with TRBJ2-3; TRBD2 agrees at 13 bases. This CDR3 region has 17 residues. Per germline, CDR1 DFQATT and CDR2 SNEGSKA (reference sequence). V was pared by 0 bases and J by 2 bases, with 5 bases of the junction left unmatched. The CDR3 nucleotides read TGCAGTGCTAGAGAGACTAGCGGGAGGCCACACACAGATACGCAGTATTTT. It yields the protein CSARETSGRPHTDTQYF.